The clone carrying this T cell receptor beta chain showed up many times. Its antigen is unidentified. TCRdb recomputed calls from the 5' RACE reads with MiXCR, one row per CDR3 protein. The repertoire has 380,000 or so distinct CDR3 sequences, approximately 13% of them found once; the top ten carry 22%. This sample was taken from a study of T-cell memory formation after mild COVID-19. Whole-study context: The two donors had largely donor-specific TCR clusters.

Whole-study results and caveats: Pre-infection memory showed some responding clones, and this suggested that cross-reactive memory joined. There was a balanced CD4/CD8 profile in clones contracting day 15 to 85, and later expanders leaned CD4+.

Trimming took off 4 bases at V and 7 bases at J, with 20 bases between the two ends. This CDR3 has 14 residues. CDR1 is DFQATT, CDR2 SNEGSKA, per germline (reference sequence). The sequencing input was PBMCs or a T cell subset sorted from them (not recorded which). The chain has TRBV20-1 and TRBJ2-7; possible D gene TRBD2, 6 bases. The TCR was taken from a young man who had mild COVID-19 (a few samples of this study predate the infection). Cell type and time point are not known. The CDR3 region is CSAKRLEGSGEQYF. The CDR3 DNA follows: TGCAGTGCTAAACGACTAGAGGGGTCAGGGGAGCAGTACTTC.